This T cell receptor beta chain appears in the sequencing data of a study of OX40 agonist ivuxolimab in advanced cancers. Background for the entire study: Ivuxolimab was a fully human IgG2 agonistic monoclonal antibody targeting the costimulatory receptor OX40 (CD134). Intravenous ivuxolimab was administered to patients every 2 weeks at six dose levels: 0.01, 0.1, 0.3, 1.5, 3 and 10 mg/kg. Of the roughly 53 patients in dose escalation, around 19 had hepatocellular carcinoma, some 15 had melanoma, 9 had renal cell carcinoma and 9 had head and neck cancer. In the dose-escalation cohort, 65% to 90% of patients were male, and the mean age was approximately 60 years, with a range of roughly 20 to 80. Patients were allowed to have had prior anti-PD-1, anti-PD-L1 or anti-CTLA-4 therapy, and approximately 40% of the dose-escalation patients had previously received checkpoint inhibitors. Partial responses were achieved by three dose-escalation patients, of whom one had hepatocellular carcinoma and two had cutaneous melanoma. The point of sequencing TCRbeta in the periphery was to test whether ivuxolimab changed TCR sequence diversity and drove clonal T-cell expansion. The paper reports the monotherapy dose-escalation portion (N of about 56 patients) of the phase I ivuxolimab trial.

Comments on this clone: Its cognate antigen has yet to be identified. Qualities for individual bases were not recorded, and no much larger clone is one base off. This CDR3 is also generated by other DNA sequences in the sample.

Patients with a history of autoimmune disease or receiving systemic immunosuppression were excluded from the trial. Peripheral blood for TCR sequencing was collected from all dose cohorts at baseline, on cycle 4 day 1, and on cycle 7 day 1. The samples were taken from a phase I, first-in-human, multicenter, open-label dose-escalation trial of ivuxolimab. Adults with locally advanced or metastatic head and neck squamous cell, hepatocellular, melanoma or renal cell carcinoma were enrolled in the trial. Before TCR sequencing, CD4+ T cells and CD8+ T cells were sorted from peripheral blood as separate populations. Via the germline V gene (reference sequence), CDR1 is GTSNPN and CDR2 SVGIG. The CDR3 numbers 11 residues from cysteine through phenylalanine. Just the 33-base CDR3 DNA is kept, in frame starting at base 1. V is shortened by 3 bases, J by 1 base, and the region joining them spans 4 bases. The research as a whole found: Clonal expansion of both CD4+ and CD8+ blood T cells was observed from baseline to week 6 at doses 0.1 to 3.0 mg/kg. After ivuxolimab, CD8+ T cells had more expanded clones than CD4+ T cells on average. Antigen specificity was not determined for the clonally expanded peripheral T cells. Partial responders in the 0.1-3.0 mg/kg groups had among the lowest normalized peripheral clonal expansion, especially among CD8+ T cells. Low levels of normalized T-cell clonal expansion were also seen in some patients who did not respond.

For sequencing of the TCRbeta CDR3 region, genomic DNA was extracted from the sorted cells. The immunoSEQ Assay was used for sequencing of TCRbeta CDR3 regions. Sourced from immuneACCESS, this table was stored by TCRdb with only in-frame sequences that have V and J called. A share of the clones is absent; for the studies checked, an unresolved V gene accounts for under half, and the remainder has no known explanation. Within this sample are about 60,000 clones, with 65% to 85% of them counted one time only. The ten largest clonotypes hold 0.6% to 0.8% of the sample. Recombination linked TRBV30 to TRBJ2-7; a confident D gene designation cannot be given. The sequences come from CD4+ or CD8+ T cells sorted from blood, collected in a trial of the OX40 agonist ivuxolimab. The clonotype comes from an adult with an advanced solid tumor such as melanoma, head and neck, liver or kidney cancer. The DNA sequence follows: TGTGCCTGGAGCGGATCCTACGAGCAGTACTTC. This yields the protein CAWSGSYEQYF.